This T cell receptor beta chain was identified during a study of blood T cell repertoires in COVID-19. Study details: Whether acute or convalescent, the COVID-19 samples came from the United States, Italy and Spain. T cells, B-cell-depleted T cells, or PBMCs supplied cDNA or gDNA.

V lost 0 bases, J lost 1 base, and 7 bases lay in between. CDR1 is LGHNA, CDR2 YSLEER, per germline. The CDR3 is 16 amino acids. Original data processing: By means of reference gene primer amplification, nucleated cell counts were estimated. The table came from immunoSEQ multiplex PCR; TCRdb's copy has only in-frame clones and leaves some out. Clonal size and the V and J genes are those of that table, whereas D and trimming came from the DNA. Among about 88,000 clones, roughly 86% were seen once, and the ten largest hold around a quarter. The source of this sequence is a human donor in a cohort sampled during active COVID-19. Sequencing was carried out using peripheral blood. The chain uses TRBV4-3 and TRBJ2-6; D is undetermined. CDR3 coding DNA: TGCGCCAGCAGCCAAGAGGTTGCGTCTGGGGCCAACGTCCTGACTTTC. As protein: CASSQEVASGANVLTF.